These T cell receptor beta chains were read from a single sample in a study of graft-versus-host responses after intestinal transplantation. Antigen specificity for these receptors is unknown. Some clones are missing from TCRdb's copy, which holds only in-frame ones; the method was immunoSEQ multiplex PCR. The repertoire consists of about 89,000 clones, with around 92% occurring once and the leading ten covering over 0.095%. Sequenced here: unstimulated CD4+ T cells sorted from spleen or lymph node cells, sampled before intestinal transplant. These TCRs come from a human donor who received an intestinal transplant. The CDR3 runs from the conserved cysteine through the conserved F or W. A D gene is named only where the DNA matches it firmly. Size tells how often a clone was seen (once, few, many) or the class of an expanded clone, and some rows leave it out.

J gene: TRBJ1-2
clone size: -
V gene: TRBV7-2
D gene: TRBD1
CDR3 DNA: TGTGCCAGCAGCCCTCTCCCGACAGGGGGCTATGGCTACACCTTC
CDR3 protein: CASSPLPTGGYGYTF

J gene: TRBJ2-7
clone size: few
V gene: TRBV2
D gene: TRBD2
CDR3 DNA: TGTGCCAGCAGTGAAGGGCGGGGGGCTTCCTACGAGCAGTACTTC
CDR3 protein: CASSEGRGASYEQYF

J gene: TRBJ1-2
clone size: -
V gene: TRBV4-3
D gene: TRBD1
CDR3 DNA: TGCGCCAGCAGCCACGGGACAGACCTAAACTATGGCTACACCTTC
CDR3 protein: CASSHGTDLNYGYTF

J gene: TRBJ1-1
clone size: few
V gene: TRBV6-5
D gene: -
CDR3 DNA: TGTGCCAGCAGTTACGGGACAAGGCTCACGAGCACTGAAGCTTTCTTT
CDR3 protein: CASSYGTRLTSTEAFF

J gene: TRBJ1-1
clone size: few
V gene: TRBV19
D gene: -
CDR3 DNA: TGTGCCAGTAGTATAGACAGGGTGAACACTGAAGCTTTCTTT
CDR3 protein: CASSIDRVNTEAFF

J gene: TRBJ1-1
clone size: -
V gene: TRBV19
D gene: -
CDR3 DNA: TGTGCCAGTAGTCCCTCTCCTGGGGGGAGGGCTTGGAACACTGAAGCTTTCTTT
CDR3 protein: CASSPSPGGRAWNTEAFF

J gene: TRBJ1-1
clone size: once
V gene: TRBV29-1
D gene: -
CDR3 DNA: TGCAGCGTGTACATGAACACTGAAGCTTTCTTT
CDR3 protein: CSVYMNTEAFF

J gene: TRBJ2-1
clone size: few
V gene: TRBV7-9
D gene: -
CDR3 DNA: TGTGCCAGCAGCCCCGACAGTTTTAACTACAATGAGCAGTTCTTC
CDR3 protein: CASSPDSFNYNEQFF

J gene: TRBJ2-7
clone size: -
V gene: TRBV12-5
D gene: TRBD1
CDR3 DNA: TGTGCTAGTGCCTTAACCTCGGGACAGCTCTACGAGCAGTACTTC
CDR3 protein: CASALTSGQLYEQYF

J gene: TRBJ2-7
clone size: -
V gene: TRBV19
D gene: -
CDR3 DNA: TGTGCCAGCAGCAACAGACAGTACGAGCAGTACTTC
CDR3 protein: CASSNRQYEQYF

J gene: TRBJ1-1
clone size: -
V gene: TRBV18
D gene: -
CDR3 DNA: TGTGCCAGCTCACCACGGCGGGATAACATGAACACTGAAGCTTTCTTT
CDR3 protein: CASSPRRDNMNTEAFF

J gene: TRBJ2-1
clone size: -
V gene: TRBV30
D gene: TRBD1
CDR3 DNA: TGTGCCTGGAGTGTCCGGACAGGCGTTTCCTCCAATGAGCAGTTCTTC
CDR3 protein: CAWSVRTGVSSNEQFF

J gene: TRBJ1-2
clone size: -
V gene: TRBV18
D gene: -
CDR3 DNA: TGTGCCAGCTCACCAACCCAGGGATGGGATAACTATGGCTACACCTTC
CDR3 protein: CASSPTQGWDNYGYTF

J gene: TRBJ2-3
clone size: -
V gene: TRBV18
D gene: TRBD1
CDR3 DNA: TGTGCCAGCTCGGAACAACCGGGACAGGTCCTAAGTACGCAGTATTTT
CDR3 protein: CASSEQPGQVLSTQYF

J gene: TRBJ1-1
clone size: -
V gene: TRBV11-3
D gene: -
CDR3 DNA: TGTGCCAGCAGCTTAGATCCCGACAGCTTGAACACTGAAGCTTTCTTT
CDR3 protein: CASSLDPDSLNTEAFF

J gene: TRBJ2-7
clone size: -
V gene: TRBV7-2
D gene: -
CDR3 DNA: TGTGCCAGCAGCTCCAGAAGCAGGGGGGAAGCCTACGAGCAGTACTTC
CDR3 protein: CASSSRSRGEAYEQYF